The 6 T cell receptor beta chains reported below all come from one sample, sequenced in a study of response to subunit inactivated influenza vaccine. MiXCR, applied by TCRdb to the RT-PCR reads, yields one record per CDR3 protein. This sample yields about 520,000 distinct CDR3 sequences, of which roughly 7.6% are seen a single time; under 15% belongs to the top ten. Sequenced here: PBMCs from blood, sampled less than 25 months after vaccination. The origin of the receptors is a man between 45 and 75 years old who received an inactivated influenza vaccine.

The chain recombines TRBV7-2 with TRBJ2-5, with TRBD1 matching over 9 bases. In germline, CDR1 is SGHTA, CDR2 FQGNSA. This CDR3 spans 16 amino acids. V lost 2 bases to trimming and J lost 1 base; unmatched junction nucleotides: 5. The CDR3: CASSLTTGGFQETQYF. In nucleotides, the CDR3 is TGTGCCAGCAGCTTAACGACAGGGGGATTCCAAGAGACCCAGTACTTC.

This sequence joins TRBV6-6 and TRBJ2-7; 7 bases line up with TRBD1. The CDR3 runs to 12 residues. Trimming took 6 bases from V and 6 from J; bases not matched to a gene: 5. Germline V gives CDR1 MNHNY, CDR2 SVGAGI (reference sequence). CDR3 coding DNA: TGTGCCAGCAGACAACAGGGGTTCGAGCAGTACTTC. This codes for CASRQQGFEQYF.

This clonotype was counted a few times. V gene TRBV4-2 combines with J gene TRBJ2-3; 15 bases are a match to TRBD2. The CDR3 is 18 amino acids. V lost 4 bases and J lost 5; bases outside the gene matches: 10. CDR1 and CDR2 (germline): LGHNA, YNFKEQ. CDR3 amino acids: CASSLGTSGRQVGDTQYF. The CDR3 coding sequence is TGTGCCAGCAGCCTCGGGACTAGCGGGAGGCAAGTAGGAGATACGCAGTATTTT.

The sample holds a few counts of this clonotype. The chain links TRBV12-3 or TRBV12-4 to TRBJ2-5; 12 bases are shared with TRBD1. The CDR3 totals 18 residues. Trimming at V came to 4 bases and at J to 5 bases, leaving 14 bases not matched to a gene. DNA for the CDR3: TGTGCCAGCAGTTCCCTTGGCCGATGGGACAGGGGGCGCGAGACCCAGTACTTC. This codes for CASSSLGRWDRGRETQYF.

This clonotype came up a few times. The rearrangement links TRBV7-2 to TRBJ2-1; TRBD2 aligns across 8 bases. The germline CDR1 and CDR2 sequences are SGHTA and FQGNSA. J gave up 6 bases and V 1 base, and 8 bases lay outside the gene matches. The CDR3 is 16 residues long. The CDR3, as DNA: TGTGCCAGCAGCTTAGTTAGCGGGATTACGGGCAATGAGCAGTTCTTC. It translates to CASSLVSGITGNEQFF.

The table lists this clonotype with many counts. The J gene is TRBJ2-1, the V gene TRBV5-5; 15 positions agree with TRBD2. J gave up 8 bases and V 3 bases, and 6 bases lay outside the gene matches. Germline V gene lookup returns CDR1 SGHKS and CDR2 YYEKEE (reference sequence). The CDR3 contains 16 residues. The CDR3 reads CASSSGTSGRPHEQFF. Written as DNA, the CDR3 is TGTGCCAGCAGCTCCGGGACTAGCGGGAGGCCCCATGAGCAGTTCTTC.